Below, one TCR beta chain is given with its context. The V gene's germline CDR1 is SGHTA and CDR2 FQGNSA. The CDR3 totals 14 residues. Trimming took 5 bases from V and 6 from J, leaving 17 bases between them. This sample stems from a study of blood T cell repertoires in COVID-19. At the level of the study: There were acute and convalescent COVID-19 samples, and they came from the United States, Italy and Spain. The analysed material was cDNA or gDNA that came from T cells, B-cell-depleted T cells, or PBMCs.

The authors' processing: Amplification of reference gene primers was used by the study to estimate nucleated cell counts. Only in-frame clones appear in the TCRdb table, and some are missing; sequencing was by immunoSEQ multiplex PCR. V, J and clone size were drawn from that table, and D and trimming were deduced from the DNA. The table lists some 60,000 clones, around nine tenths of them singletons, with approximately 0.99% in the top ten. Input material: peripheral blood. This TCR was recovered from a man aged 70-80 years with acute or convalescent COVID-19. The chain employs TRBV7-2 and TRBJ2-7, with TRBD2 as a possible D gene (7 bases). The CDR3 DNA follows: TGTGCCAGCAGCCAAATAAGAGGGGGGGCCGAGCAGTACTTC. Translating gives CASSQIRGGAEQYF.